This passage covers 4 T cell receptor beta chains from one sample sequenced in a study of CD8 T cells in ankylosing spondylitis. Whole-study findings and limits: Ankylosing spondylitis blood seemed to carry a telltale TCR beta motif made of several highly homologous variants.

These receptors' antigens are unknown. TCRdb recomputed calls from the 5' RACE reads with MiXCR, one row per CDR3 protein. The sample holds over 400,000 distinct CDR3 sequences, roughly a quarter seen once. Sequencing used blood, either unsorted or a sorted T cell fraction (not recorded which). The source is a male donor with ankylosing spondylitis.

The table lists this clonotype with a few counts. V gene TRBV12-3 or TRBV12-4 combines with J gene TRBJ2-2; 12 nucleotides align to TRBD2. The CDR3 sequence is 17 residues long. V lost 6 bases, J lost 4 bases, and 9 bases stayed unmatched. The CDR3 nucleotides are TGTGCCAGCAGCCCCCCTAGCGGGAGGGCCGGCACCGGGGAGCTGTTTTTT. Protein sequence: CASSPPSGRAGTGELFF.

This chain joins TRBV2 and TRBJ1-6; D is undetermined. V was cut by 6 bases and J by 10 bases, with 22 bases left in between. The CDR3 contains 16 residues. The V gene's germline CDR1 is SNHLY and CDR2 FYNNEI. CDR3 protein: CASRARESSGRSPLHF. DNA of the CDR3: TGTGCCAGCAGGGCTCGGGAAAGCAGTGGTAGATCACCCCTCCACTTT.

This clonotype has just a few counts. The chain is built from TRBV12-3 or TRBV12-4 and TRBJ1-3; 10 positions agree with TRBD1. There are 16 residues in the CDR3. V shed 7 bases, J shed 2 bases, and the junction held 8 bases outside the gene matches. CDR3 bases: TGTGCCAGCACCCCCCGGACAGGGGGAGCTGGAAACACCATATATTTT. Translation: CASTPRTGGAGNTIYF.

This sequence joins TRBV5-1 and TRBJ2-2; the match to TRBD1 covers 8 bases. Unmatched junction bases numbered 3, after V lost 4 bases and J lost 4 bases. Germline V gene lookup returns CDR1 SGHRS and CDR2 YFSETQ. There are 14 residues in the CDR3. The CDR3 DNA follows: TGCGCCAGCAGCCGGACAGGGATCACCGGGGAGCTGTTTTTT. Its translation: CASSRTGITGELFF. The variable domain in full, completed from reference TRBV5-1 and TRBJ2-2, reads KAGVTQTPRYLIKTRGQQVTLSCSPISGHRSVSWYQQTPGQGLQFLFEYFSETQRNKGNFPGRFSGRQFSNSRSEMNVSTLELGDSALYLCASSRTGITGELFFGEGSRLTVL.